These 24 T cell receptor beta chains were all obtained from the same sample, sequenced in a study of blood T cell repertoires in COVID-19. Repertoires were generated with immunoSEQ multiplex PCR, while TCRdb's copy carries only in-frame clones and drops some. Of 25,000 to 35,000 clones listed, roughly 90% are singletons. Material: peripheral blood. The receptors were sampled from a human donor with active COVID-19. The donor label of this sample is uncertain.

The gene calls are TRBV18 and TRBJ1-6; possibly TRBD1 for D (6 bases). Germline V gene lookup returns CDR1 KGHSH and CDR2 LQKENI. V was shortened by 3 bases and J by 7 bases, with 13 bases between the two germline ends. This CDR3 is built from 15 residues. DNA of the CDR3: TGTGCCAGCTCACCCGATCAGGGGTGGAATTCACCCCTCCACTTT. Its protein product is CASSPDQGWNSPLHF.

The chain combines TRBV3-1 (or the pseudogene TRBV3-2) with TRBJ2-3; the match to TRBD2 covers 10 bases. Looked up from germline, CDR1 is LGHDT and CDR2 is YNNKEL (reference sequence). V lost 5 bases and J lost 1; bases outside the gene matches: 3. This CDR3 has 15 residues. Here the CDR3 reads CASSTGLAGTDTQYF. In nucleotides, the CDR3 is TGTGCCAGCAGCACCGGACTAGCGGGCACAGATACGCAGTATTTT.

J is TRBJ1-1 and V is TRBV27, with 9 bases aligning to TRBD1. Per the germline V gene, CDR1 is MNHEY and CDR2 is SMNVEV (reference sequence). This CDR3 is 14 amino acids long. V gave up 6 bases and J gave up 4 bases; unmatched junction bases: 6. The chain's CDR3 is CASSLDRGRTEAFF. The CDR3 DNA is TGTGCCAGCAGCCTGGACAGGGGACGCACTGAAGCTTTCTTT.

This chain's CDR3 is CASSLASAPTDTQYF. The CDR3 DNA sequence: TGTGCCAGCAGCTTAGCGAGCGCCCCCACAGATACGCAGTATTTT. The chain joins TRBV7-6 to TRBJ2-3; D gene unclear. Per the germline V gene, CDR1 is SGHVS and CDR2 is FNYEAQ. The CDR3 covers 15 residues. The ends were cut back, 0 bases at V and 2 bases at J, with 9 bases in the middle.

The genes are TRBV7-2 and TRBJ2-7, with 7 nucleotides matching TRBD2. Germline V gene data show CDR1 as SGHTA and CDR2 as FQGNSA. Unmatched junction bases numbered 15, after V lost 5 bases and J lost 5 bases. The CDR3 sequence is 16 residues long. The DNA of the CDR3 is TGTGCCAGCAGCCCCTCCCGAGCGGGGCGCCGAAACGAGCAGTACTTC. This encodes CASSPSRAGRRNEQYF.

This clone has a single count. V is TRBV2 and J is TRBJ2-2; a weak D match, TRBD2 (5 bases). Trimming took off 4 bases at V and 1 base at J, with 10 bases between the two ends. Per germline, CDR1 SNHLY and CDR2 FYNNEI. This CDR3 spans 15 amino acids. In DNA, the CDR3 is TGTGCCAGCAGTGCGGAGCGGTTGAACACCGGGGAGCTGTTTTTT. It is translated as CASSAERLNTGELFF.

J is TRBJ2-3 and V is TRBV9; TRBD2 agrees at 7 bases. The CDR3 is 19 residues long. The junction had 19 bases not matched to a gene; V was cut back by 6 bases and J by 0 bases. Germline V gene data show CDR1 as SGDLS and CDR2 as YYNGEE. The CDR3 nucleotides read TGTGCCAGCACCCTCGGAGACCTGTCTAGCGGAATTAGCACAGATACGCAGTATTTT. This sequence encodes CASTLGDLSSGISTDTQYF.

This clone has just one count. The chain combines TRBV6-1 with TRBJ1-1; D may be TRBD1 (5 bases). The CDR3 sequence is 15 residues long. The germline V and J ends were trimmed by 3 bases and 5 bases, with 16 bases remaining between them. Germline V gives CDR1 MNHNS, CDR2 SASEGT. CDR3 DNA sequence: TGTGCCAGCAGTGATGGCAGGGTGGGTAGTACTGAAGCTTTCTTT. Its translation: CASSDGRVGSTEAFF.

CDR3 nucleotide sequence: TGTGCCAGTATGGGATCGGGACAGGGGAGCACAGATACGCAGTATTTT. Translation: CASMGSGQGSTDTQYF. The chain carries TRBV28 and TRBJ2-3; 10 bases align to TRBD1. The CDR3 length is 16 residues. V was clipped by 9 bases and J by 0 bases; unmatched bases: 9. The V gene's germline CDR1 is MDHEN and CDR2 SYDVKM.

V usage is TRBV7-8 and J usage is TRBJ2-7; 10 nucleotides agree with TRBD2. The germline V gene encodes CDR1 SGHVS and CDR2 FQNEAQ. The CDR3 runs to 16 residues. The V gene end was trimmed by 2 bases and the J gene end by 7 bases; junction bases not matched to a gene: 11. CDR3 protein: CASSLTDSGRAWEQYF. The CDR3 DNA sequence: TGTGCCAGCAGCTTAACCGACAGCGGGAGGGCCTGGGAGCAGTACTTC.

The rearrangement uses TRBV9 and TRBJ2-7; D unresolved. CDR1 is SGDLS, CDR2 YYNGEE, per germline. CDR3 size: 13 residues. The ends were cut back, 4 bases at V and 1 base at J, with 9 bases in the middle. CDR3 amino acids: CASSPPGSYEQYF. CDR3 DNA: TGTGCCAGCAGCCCACCCGGGTCCTACGAGCAGTACTTC.

This chain joins TRBV5-6 and TRBJ2-7; D unclear. Germline CDR1 SGHDT, CDR2 YYEEEE. The V end was cut by 0 bases, the J end by 1 base, with 8 bases between. The CDR3 runs 14 residues. CDR3 protein: CASSLGRRSYEQYF. As DNA, the CDR3 is TGTGCCAGCAGCTTGGGCCGGAGATCCTACGAGCAGTACTTC.

The V and J genes are TRBV30 and TRBJ2-7; 8 positions agree with TRBD1. The CDR3 spans 12 residues. V lost 5 bases to trimming and J lost 7 bases; unmatched junction nucleotides: 7. Germline V lookup: CDR1 GTSNPN, CDR2 SVGIG (reference sequence). The CDR3 loop is CAWDRGIQEQYF. DNA of the CDR3: TGTGCCTGGGACAGGGGCATCCAAGAGCAGTACTTC.

This clone was seen a few times. The chain recombines TRBV29-1 with TRBJ2-2, with 7 bases fitting TRBD1. The J segment lost 6 bases and the V segment lost 5 bases, leaving 6 bases of the junction unmatched. The germline CDR1 and CDR2 sequences are SQVTM and ANQGSEA. The CDR3 sequence is 13 residues long. CDR3: CSVPQGVPGELFF. The CDR3 bases are TGCAGCGTTCCCCAGGGGGTCCCCGGGGAGCTGTTTTTT.

J is TRBJ2-1 and V is TRBV24-1; D unclear. Germline CDR1 is KGHDR and CDR2 is SFDVKD. The V end lost 3 bases, the J end lost 6 bases, and 8 bases lay between the germline ends. CDR3 length: 13 amino acids. The CDR3 is CATSDPDFNEQFF. CDR3 DNA: TGTGCCACCAGTGATCCCGACTTCAATGAGCAGTTCTTC.

The rearrangement joins TRBV5-5 to TRBJ2-4; possibly TRBD2 for D (6 bases). This CDR3 has 16 amino acids. Between the trimmed V and J ends, which lost 2 bases and 0 bases, there was a span of 12 bases. Germline V CDR1 and CDR2: SGHKS, YYEKEE (reference sequence). DNA of the CDR3: TGTGCCAGCAGCTTTCTGGGGGGAGAAGCCAAAAACATTCAGTACTTC. Protein: CASSFLGGEAKNIQYF.

The chain combines TRBV27 with TRBJ1-2; D is perhaps TRBD1 (6 bases). The CDR3 contains 15 residues. Trimming shortened V by 6 bases and J by 8 bases, and 22 bases separated the two germline ends. Germline values: CDR1 MNHEY, CDR2 SMNVEV (reference sequence). The CDR3, as DNA: TGTGCCAGCAGCTTCAGGGGACCCACTACTATGGGCTACACCTTC. Its translation is CASSFRGPTTMGYTF.

The CDR3 region is CASSLPQGAYNEQFF. The CDR3 nucleotides read TGTGCCAGCAGCTTGCCACAGGGGGCGTACAATGAGCAGTTCTTC. The V call is TRBV5-6, the J call TRBJ2-1; TRBD1 aligns across 9 bases. This CDR3 is 15 amino acids long. The V gene end was trimmed by 1 base and the J gene end by 4 bases; junction bases not matched to a gene: 3. Looked up from germline, CDR1 is SGHDT and CDR2 is YYEEEE. Supplemented by reference TRBV5-6 and TRBJ2-1, the full variable domain reads DAGVTQSPTHLIKTRGQQVTLRCSPKSGHDTVSWYQQALGQGPQFIFQYYEEEERQRGNFPDRFSGHQFPNYSSELNVNALLLGDSALYLCASSLPQGAYNEQFFGPGTRLTVL.

V gene TRBV5-1 combines with J gene TRBJ2-2; no clear D gene. Trimming stripped 4 bases from V and 8 bases from J, with 18 bases between. Germline V gene data show CDR1 as SGHRS and CDR2 as YFSETQ. The CDR3 consists of 15 residues. CDR3 protein: CASSPGSTLSGELFF. The CDR3 DNA reads TGCGCCAGCAGCCCCGGTTCGACTCTCTCGGGGGAGCTGTTTTTT.

V is TRBV24-1 and J is TRBJ2-1; maybe TRBD2 (6 bases). CDR1 is KGHDR, CDR2 SFDVKD, per germline. Trimming removed 4 bases at V and 5 bases at J, with 14 bases between. CDR3 length: 15 amino acids. CDR3 protein: CATSERGGGNNEQFF. The CDR3 DNA is TGTGCCACCAGTGAAAGGGGCGGAGGGAACAATGAGCAGTTCTTC.

By share of the sample, this clone is large (0.1 to 1%). The chain employs TRBV4-1 and TRBJ2-7, with D possibly being TRBD1 (6 bases). The CDR3 is made up of 17 amino acids. Looked up from germline, CDR1 is MGHRA and CDR2 is YSYEKL. V lost 2 bases and J lost 1, with 18 bases in between. The CDR3: CASSQNLGQLTSYEQYF. The DNA of the CDR3 is TGCGCCAGCAGCCAAAACCTCGGACAGCTAACATCCTACGAGCAGTACTTC.

The rearrangement uses TRBV7-2 and TRBJ2-7; 8 bases align to TRBD1. This CDR3 contains 14 residues. Looked up from germline, CDR1 is SGHTA and CDR2 is FQGNSA. Unmatched junction bases numbered 5, after V lost 5 bases and J lost 2 bases. CDR3 amino acids: CASSPPGQAYEQYF. The DNA of the CDR3 is TGTGCCAGCAGCCCACCGGGACAGGCCTACGAGCAGTACTTC. The full variable domain, in which reference TRBV7-2 and TRBJ2-7 provide the parts outside the CDR3, is GAGVSQSPSNKVTEKGKDVELRCDPISGHTALYWYRQSLGQGLEFLIYFQGNSAPDKSGLPSDRFSAERTGGSVSTLTIQRTQQEDSAVYLCASSPPGQAYEQYFGPGTRLTVT.

This chain connects TRBV19 to TRBJ1-3; 9 bases fit TRBD1. The CDR3 extends over 15 amino acids. CDR1 and CDR2 from the germline V gene are LNHDA and SQIVND (reference sequence). V dropped 5 bases and J dropped 0; count of bases not matched to a gene: 2. The CDR3 bases are TGTGCCAGTAGTGGGGACAGGGCCTCTGGAAACACCATATATTTT. Its protein is CASSGDRASGNTIYF.

The chain joins TRBV7-8 to TRBJ2-2; the match to TRBD1 covers 10 bases. Germline V gene data show CDR1 as SGHVS and CDR2 as FQNEAQ. The CDR3 extends over 17 amino acids. Trimming cost V 4 bases and J 0 bases; bases outside gene matches: 5. Here the CDR3 DNA reads TGTGCCAGCAGCTCTCCGACAGGGGGCCCGAACACCGGGGAGCTGTTTTTT. The encoded protein is CASSSPTGGPNTGELFF.